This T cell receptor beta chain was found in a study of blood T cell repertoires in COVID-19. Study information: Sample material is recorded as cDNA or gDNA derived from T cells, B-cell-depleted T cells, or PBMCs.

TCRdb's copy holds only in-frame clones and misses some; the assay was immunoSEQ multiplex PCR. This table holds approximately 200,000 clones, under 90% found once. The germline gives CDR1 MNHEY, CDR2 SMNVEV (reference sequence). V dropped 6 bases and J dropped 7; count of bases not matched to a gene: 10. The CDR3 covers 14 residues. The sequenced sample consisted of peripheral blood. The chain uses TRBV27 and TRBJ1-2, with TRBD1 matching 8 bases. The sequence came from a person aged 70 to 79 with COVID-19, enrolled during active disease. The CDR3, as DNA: TGTGCCAGCAGAGGCCTCAGGGGGCGCGGTGGCTACACCTTC. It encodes CASRGLRGRGGYTF.